This paragraph reports one TCR beta chain. Antigen unknown. V dropped 0 bases and J dropped 2; count of bases not matched to a gene: 6. The germline V gene has CDR1 LNHNV and CDR2 YYDKDF (reference sequence). The CDR3 totals 17 residues. The donors were members of the approximately 110-subject validation cohort (separate from the roughly 700-subject first cohort). Sequencing was performed with immunoSEQ multiplex PCR; in TCRdb, only in-frame clones are kept and a portion is missing. Of 130,000 to 150,000 clones in the sample, just under 85% were seen once. This entry comes from a study of cytomegalovirus exposure and HLA in healthy donors. Study results and caveats: It was reportedly the case that the classifier diagnosed cytomegalovirus status with high specificity and sensitivity. The study labeled 170 or so TCR beta chains cytomegalovirus-associated.

This receptor was taken from a woman aged 25 to 39 in good health and CMV-seronegative. The J gene is TRBJ2-3, the V gene TRBV15; 9 bases are shared with TRBD2. Input material: PBMCs. CDR3 in DNA: TGTGCCACCAGCAGAGAATTAAAGCGGGGGGTCACAGATACGCAGTATTTT. Amino acids: CATSRELKRGVTDTQYF.